The clone carrying this T cell receptor beta chain is a singleton in its sample. The antigen is unknown. Sequencing used immunoSEQ multiplex PCR; TCRdb keeps in-frame clones, though not all of them. The profile shows 16,000 or so clones, about 61% of them singletons. The V gene lost 4 bases and the J gene lost 5 bases, with 15 bases spanning the gap. This CDR3 comprises 14 residues. The germline gives CDR1 SGHDT, CDR2 YYEEEE. The data were obtained in a study of neoadjuvant anti-PD-1 for oral cavity cancer. For the study at large: Nivolumab at 3 mg/kg was mostly given biweekly, three to four doses, pre-surgery. Patients without progression got a fourth dose around day 43.

Whole-study findings and limits: With a few patients per group, TCR findings need larger cohorts.

The V call is TRBV5-6, the J call TRBJ2-5; the D gene could be TRBD1 or TRBD2 (6 bases each). The receptor's source is a person between 40 and 85 years old with oral cavity squamous cell carcinoma. This material consisted of PBMCs, taken before nivolumab (anti-PD-1) treatment. The CDR3 loop reads CASSLPGGEETQYF. For the CDR3, the DNA is TGTGCCAGCAGCCTCCCCGGGGGCGAGGAGACCCAGTACTTC.